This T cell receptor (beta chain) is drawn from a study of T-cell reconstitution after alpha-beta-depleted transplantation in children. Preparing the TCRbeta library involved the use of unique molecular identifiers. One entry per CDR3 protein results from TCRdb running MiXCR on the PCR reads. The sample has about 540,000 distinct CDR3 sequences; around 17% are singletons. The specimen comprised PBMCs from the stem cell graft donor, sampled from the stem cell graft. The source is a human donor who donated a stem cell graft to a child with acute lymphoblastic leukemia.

The CDR3 protein is CASSLSGSGFYEQYF. CDR3 bases: TGTGCCAGCAGTTTATCGGGGTCTGGGTTCTACGAGCAGTACTTC. The rearrangement links TRBV27 to TRBJ2-7; D is unresolved. Germline V gene lookup returns CDR1 MNHEY and CDR2 SMNVEV (reference sequence). Trimming took off 0 bases at V and 3 bases at J, with 12 bases between the two ends. This CDR3 is built from 15 residues.